The clone carrying this TCR beta chain was seen many times. RNA transcripts were the template for amplifying TCR beta CDR3 regions. When the TCR CDR3 underwent first-round RT-PCR, the HTBI primer set was used. Each CDR3 protein gets one entry after TCRdb re-called the multiplex PCR reads with MiXCR. The sample has 470,000 or so distinct CDR3 sequences; around 20% are singletons. These data belong to a study of T cells in Graves' hyperthyroidism and ophthalmopathy. A lack of ophthalmopathy progression within 18 months defined stable Graves' hyperthyroidism. Exclusion of patients followed from uncontrolled infection, other autoimmune disease, pregnancy or lactation. This receptor was taken from a man aged 18 to 29 with Graves' hyperthyroidism. The sample taken for sequencing was blood.

The CDR3 here is CASSGYPGDQPQHF. The DNA for the CDR3 is TGTGCCAGCAGTGGTTATCCGGGGGATCAGCCCCAGCATTTT. The chain joins TRBV28 to TRBJ1-5; maybe TRBD1 (5 bases). V lost 5 bases and J 5 bases, leaving 13 bases between the germline ends. Germline assignment: CDR1 MDHEN and CDR2 SYDVKM. The length of the CDR3 is 14 residues.